One and the same sample provided the 9 T cell receptor beta chains below, sequenced in a study of blood T cells in healthy people across ages (dated by TCRdb to the mid-2010s). The protocol used for the library was 5' RACE. Sequencing relied on an Illumina HiSeq 2500. A second PCR of about 6 to 11 cycles was performed with a sample-barcoded 5' primer and a J-beta primer mix. Clones were called with MiXCR by TCRdb after fastp trimmed the public reads at Q25, and only in-frame beta chains were retained. Rows with a matching CDR3 protein are joined into one entry that keeps the most common DNA and genes. The sample profile shows about a million distinct CDR3 sequences; roughly two fifths of them were found once. Around 12% of the sample is held by the ten biggest clonotypes. Sequencing used blood. The receptor set was obtained from a man younger than 30 in good health.

The chain is built from TRBV3-1 and TRBJ2-1; 7 positions agree with TRBD2. The CDR3 sequence is 18 residues long. In germline, CDR1 is LGHDT, CDR2 YNNKEL (reference sequence). V gave up 0 bases and J gave up 0 bases; unmatched junction bases: 8. The DNA for the CDR3 is TGTGCCAGCAGCCAAGAAGGTAGTTGGGAGGGCTCCTACAATGAGCAGTTCTTC. Translating gives CASSQEGSWEGSYNEQFF.

A word on this clonotype: A read error is possible here, since a much larger clone lies one base away. The V and J genes are TRBV9 and TRBJ2-7, with 11 bases fitting TRBD2. There are 14 residues in the CDR3. Germline CDR1 is SGDLS and CDR2 is YYNGEE. J gave up 7 bases and V 2 bases, and 5 bases lay outside the gene matches. Here the CDR3 reads CASSVTSGVNEQYF. In nucleotides, the CDR3 is TGTGCCAGCAGCGTGACTAGCGGGGTAAATGAGCAGTACTTC.

There are a few counts of this clonotype. The chain employs TRBV3-1 and TRBJ1-2; D remains ambiguous. Germline CDR1 and CDR2: LGHDT and YNNKEL (reference sequence). Trimming cost V 0 bases and J 3 bases, with 8 bases left between them. The CDR3 length is 14 residues. CDR3 in amino acids: CASSQEVADYGYTF. Here the CDR3 DNA reads TGTGCCAGCAGCCAAGAGGTAGCCGACTATGGCTACACCTTC. Full variable domain (remainder filled in from reference TRBV3-1 and TRBJ1-2): DTAVSQTPKYLVTQMGNDKSIKCEQNLGHDTMYWYKQDSKKFLKIMFSYNNKELIINETVPNRFSPKSPDKAHLNLHINSLELGDSAVYFCASSQEVADYGYTFGSGTRLTVV.

A few counts support this clonotype. The chain carries TRBV4-1 and TRBJ1-4; D possibly corresponds to TRBD1 (6 bases). Trimming stripped 1 base from V and 0 bases from J, with 9 bases between. The CDR3 runs 16 residues. Germline V lookup: CDR1 MGHRA, CDR2 YSYEKL. CDR3 loop: CASSQGRTATNEKLFF. DNA for the CDR3: TGCGCCAGCAGCCAAGGAAGGACAGCAACTAATGAAAAACTGTTTTTT.

The chain is built from TRBV9 and TRBJ2-1; no clear D. This CDR3 is 15 amino acids long. Germline V gene sequence: CDR1 SGDLS, CDR2 YYNGEE. V was clipped by 2 bases and J by 6 bases, with 15 bases between them. The CDR3 spells CASSVVVAPGNEQFF. CDR3 sequence (DNA): TGTGCCAGCAGCGTCGTAGTAGCCCCGGGCAATGAGCAGTTCTTC.

The chain links TRBV9 to TRBJ2-3; D uncertain. V was pared by 3 bases and J by 3 bases, with 11 bases between. The CDR3 contains 14 residues. Per the germline V gene, CDR1 is SGDLS and CDR2 is YYNGEE. DNA for the CDR3: TGTGCCAGCAGCGGGGTTGAAGGGACAGATACGCAGTATTTT. Translating gives CASSGVEGTDTQYF.

CDR3 in amino acids: CASSQVEGEVADTQYF. In DNA, the CDR3 is TGTGCCAGCAGCCAAGTAGAGGGGGAGGTTGCAGATACGCAGTATTTT. V is TRBV3-1 and J is TRBJ2-3, with D tentatively TRBD1 or TRBD2 (6 bases each). Germline V gene sequence: CDR1 LGHDT, CDR2 YNNKEL (reference sequence). Deletions cut 1 base from V and 4 bases from J, with 15 bases between. This CDR3 has 16 amino acids.

This clonotype has just one count. The germline gene is not matched at one end of the junction; a read error may be the cause. The chain has TRBV3-1 and TRBJ2-3; 7 bases agree with TRBD1. The CDR3 sequence is 15 residues long. Germline V gene sequence: CDR1 LGHDT, CDR2 YNNKEL (reference sequence). The CDR3 nucleotides read TGTGCCAGCAGCCAGGAGCCGGGACAGACAGATGCGCAGTATTTT. Translated: CASSQEPGQTDAQYF.

V usage is TRBV7-9 and J usage is TRBJ2-1; no clear D. Germline-derived CDR1 and CDR2 are SEHNR and FQNEAQ (reference sequence). The V and J ends lost 4 bases and 10 bases respectively, with 11 bases between them. The CDR3 runs to 12 residues. Written as DNA, the CDR3 is TGTGCCAGCAGCTCTTACGTACCGGAGCAGTTCTTC. Protein sequence: CASSSYVPEQFF.